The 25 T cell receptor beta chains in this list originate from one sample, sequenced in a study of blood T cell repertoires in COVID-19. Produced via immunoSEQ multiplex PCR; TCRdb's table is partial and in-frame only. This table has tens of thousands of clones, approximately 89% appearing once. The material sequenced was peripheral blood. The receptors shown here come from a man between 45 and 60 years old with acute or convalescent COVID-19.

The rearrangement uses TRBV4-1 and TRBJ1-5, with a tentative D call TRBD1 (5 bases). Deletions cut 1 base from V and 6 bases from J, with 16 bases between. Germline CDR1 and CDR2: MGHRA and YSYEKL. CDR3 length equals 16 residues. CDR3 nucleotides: TGCGCCAGCAGCCAAGGATGGGCGCGGGGCCCTCAGCCCCAGCATTTT. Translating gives CASSQGWARGPQPQHF.

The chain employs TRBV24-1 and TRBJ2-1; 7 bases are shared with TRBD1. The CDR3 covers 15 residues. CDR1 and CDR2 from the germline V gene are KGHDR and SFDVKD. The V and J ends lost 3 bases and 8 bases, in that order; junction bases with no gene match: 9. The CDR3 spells CATSDGSGGIDEQFF. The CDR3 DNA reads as TGTGCCACCAGTGATGGATCAGGGGGTATCGATGAGCAGTTCTTC.

Written as DNA, the CDR3 is TGTGCCAGCAGCCAGACAGGGTGGGGTCAGCCCCAGCATTTT. It specifies CASSQTGWGQPQHF. This sequence joins TRBV6-5 and TRBJ1-5; 7 bases fit TRBD1. This CDR3 comprises 14 residues. Losses at the gene ends were 6 bases for V and 6 bases for J; bases not matched to a gene: 8. Germline assignment: CDR1 MNHEY and CDR2 SVGAGI.

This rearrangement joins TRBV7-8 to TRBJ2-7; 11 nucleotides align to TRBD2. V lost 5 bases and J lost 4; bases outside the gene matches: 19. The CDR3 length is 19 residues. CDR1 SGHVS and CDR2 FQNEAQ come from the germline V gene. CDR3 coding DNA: TGTGCCAGCAGCCCTAACGAGCTAGCGGGGGGCCAAAGAACTTACGAGCAGTACGTC. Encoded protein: CASSPNELAGGQRTYEQYV.

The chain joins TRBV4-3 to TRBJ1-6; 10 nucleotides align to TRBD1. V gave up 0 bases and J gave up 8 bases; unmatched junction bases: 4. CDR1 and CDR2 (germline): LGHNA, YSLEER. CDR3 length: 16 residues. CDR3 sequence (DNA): TGCGCCAGCAGCCAAGATCGGACAGGGGGAGATTCACCCCTCCACTTT. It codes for CASSQDRTGGDSPLHF.

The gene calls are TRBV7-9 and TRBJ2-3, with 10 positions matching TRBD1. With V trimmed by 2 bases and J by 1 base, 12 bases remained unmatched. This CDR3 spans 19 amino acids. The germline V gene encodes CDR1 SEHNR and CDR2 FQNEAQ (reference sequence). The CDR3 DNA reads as TGTGCCAGCAGCTTAAGACCCCCTACGGGGACAGGGGGCACAGATACGCAGTATTTT. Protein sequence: CASSLRPPTGTGGTDTQYF.

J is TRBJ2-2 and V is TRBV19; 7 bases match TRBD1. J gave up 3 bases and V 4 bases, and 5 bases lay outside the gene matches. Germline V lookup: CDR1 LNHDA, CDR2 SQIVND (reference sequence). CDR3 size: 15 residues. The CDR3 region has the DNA TGTGCCAGTAGTAAGAGGGGGCCGGACACCGGGGAGCTGTTTTTT. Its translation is CASSKRGPDTGELFF.

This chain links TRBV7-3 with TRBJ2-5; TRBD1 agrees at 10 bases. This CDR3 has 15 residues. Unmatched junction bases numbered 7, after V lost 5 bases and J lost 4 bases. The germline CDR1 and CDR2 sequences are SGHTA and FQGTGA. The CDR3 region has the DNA TGTGCCAGCAGCCTAGGGACAGGGGTGGGAGAGACCCAGTACTTC. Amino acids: CASSLGTGVGETQYF.

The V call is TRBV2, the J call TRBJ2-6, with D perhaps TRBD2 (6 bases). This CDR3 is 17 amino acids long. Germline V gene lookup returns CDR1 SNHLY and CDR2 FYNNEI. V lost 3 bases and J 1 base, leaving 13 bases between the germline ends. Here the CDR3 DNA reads TGTGCCAGCAGTGATTCGGGGGAGTGGTCTGGGGCCAACGTCCTGACTTTC. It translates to CASSDSGEWSGANVLTF.

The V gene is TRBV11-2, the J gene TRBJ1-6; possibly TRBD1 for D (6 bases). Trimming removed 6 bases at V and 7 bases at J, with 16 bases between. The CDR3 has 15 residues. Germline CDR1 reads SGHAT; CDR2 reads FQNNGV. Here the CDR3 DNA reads TGTGCCAGCAGACTCCCGGGGAGGGGGAATTCACCCCTCCACTTT. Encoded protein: CASRLPGRGNSPLHF.

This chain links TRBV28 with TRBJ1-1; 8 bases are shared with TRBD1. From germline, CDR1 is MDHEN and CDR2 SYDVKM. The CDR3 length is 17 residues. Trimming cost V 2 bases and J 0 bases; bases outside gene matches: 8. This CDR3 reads CASSLLAGGDLNTEAFF. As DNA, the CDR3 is TGTGCCAGCAGTTTACTGGCAGGGGGCGATTTGAACACTGAAGCTTTCTTT.

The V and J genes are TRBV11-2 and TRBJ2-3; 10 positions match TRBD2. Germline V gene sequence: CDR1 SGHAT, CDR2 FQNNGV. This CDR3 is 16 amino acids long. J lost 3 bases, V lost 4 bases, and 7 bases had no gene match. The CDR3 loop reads CASSSSSGRGTDTQYF. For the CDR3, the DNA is TGTGCCAGCAGCTCCTCTAGCGGGAGAGGGACAGATACGCAGTATTTT.

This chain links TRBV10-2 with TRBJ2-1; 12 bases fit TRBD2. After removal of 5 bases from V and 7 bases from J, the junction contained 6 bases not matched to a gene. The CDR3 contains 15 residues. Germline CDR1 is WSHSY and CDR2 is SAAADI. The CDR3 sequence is CASSSLAGGMNEQFF. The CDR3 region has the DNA TGCGCCAGCAGTTCTCTAGCGGGGGGGATGAATGAGCAGTTCTTC.

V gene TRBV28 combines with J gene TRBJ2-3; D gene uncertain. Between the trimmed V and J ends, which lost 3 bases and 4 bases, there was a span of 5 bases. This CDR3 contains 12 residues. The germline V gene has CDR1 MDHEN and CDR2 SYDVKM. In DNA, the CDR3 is TGTGCCAGCAGTTTCCGTCCAGATACGCAGTATTTT. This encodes CASSFRPDTQYF.

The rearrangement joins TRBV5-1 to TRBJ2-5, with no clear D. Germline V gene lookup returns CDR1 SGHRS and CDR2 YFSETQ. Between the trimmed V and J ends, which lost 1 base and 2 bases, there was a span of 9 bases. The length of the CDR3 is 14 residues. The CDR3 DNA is TGCGCCAGCAGCTTGATAGTTTATCAAGAGACCCAGTACTTC. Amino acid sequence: CASSLIVYQETQYF.

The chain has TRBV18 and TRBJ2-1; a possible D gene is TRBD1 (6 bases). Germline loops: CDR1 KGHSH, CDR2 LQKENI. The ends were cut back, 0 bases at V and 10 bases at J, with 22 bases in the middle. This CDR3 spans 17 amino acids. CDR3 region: CASSPPLLDSEQDEQFF. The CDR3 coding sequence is TGTGCCAGCTCACCACCTTTACTGGACAGCGAGCAGGACGAGCAGTTCTTC.

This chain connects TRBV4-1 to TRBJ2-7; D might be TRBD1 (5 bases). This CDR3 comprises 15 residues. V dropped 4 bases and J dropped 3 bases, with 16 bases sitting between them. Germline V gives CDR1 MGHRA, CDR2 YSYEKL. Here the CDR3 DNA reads TGCGCCAGCAGCCGTTTATTCCTTCAGGGCTACGAGCAGTACGTC. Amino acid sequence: CASSRLFLQGYEQYV.

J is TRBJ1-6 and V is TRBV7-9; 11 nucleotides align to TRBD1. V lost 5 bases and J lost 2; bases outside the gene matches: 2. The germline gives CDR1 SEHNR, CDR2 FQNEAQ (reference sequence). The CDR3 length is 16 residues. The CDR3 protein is CASSVDRGPYNSPLHF. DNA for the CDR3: TGTGCCAGCAGCGTGGACAGGGGGCCCTATAATTCACCCCTCCACTTT.

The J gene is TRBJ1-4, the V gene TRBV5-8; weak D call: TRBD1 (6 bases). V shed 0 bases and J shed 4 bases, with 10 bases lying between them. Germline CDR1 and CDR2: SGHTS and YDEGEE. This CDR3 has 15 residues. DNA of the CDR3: TGTGCCAGCAGCTTGGTGGGACACCTTAATGAAAAACTGTTTTTT. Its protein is CASSLVGHLNEKLFF.

The CDR3 nucleotides read TGTGCCAGCAGCTCACGGACAGGGATGAACACTGAAGCTTTCTTT. Translation: CASSSRTGMNTEAFF. The chain joins TRBV9 to TRBJ1-1; TRBD1 aligns across 8 bases. This CDR3 has 15 residues. V shed 4 bases, J shed 0 bases, and the junction held 5 bases outside the gene matches. Looked up from germline, CDR1 is SGDLS and CDR2 is YYNGEE.

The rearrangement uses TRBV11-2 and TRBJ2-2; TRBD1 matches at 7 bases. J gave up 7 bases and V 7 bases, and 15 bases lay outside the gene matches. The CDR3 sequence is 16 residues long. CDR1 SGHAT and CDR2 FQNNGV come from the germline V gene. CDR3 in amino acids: CASTLGGNRGGGELFF. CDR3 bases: TGTGCCAGCACCCTAGGGGGAAACAGGGGCGGCGGGGAGCTGTTTTTT.

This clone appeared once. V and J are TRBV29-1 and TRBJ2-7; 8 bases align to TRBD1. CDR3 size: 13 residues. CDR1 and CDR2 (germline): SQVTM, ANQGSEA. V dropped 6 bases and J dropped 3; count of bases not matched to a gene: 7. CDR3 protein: CSVSRGRNYEQYF. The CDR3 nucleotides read TGCAGCGTATCCAGGGGGCGTAACTACGAGCAGTACTTC.

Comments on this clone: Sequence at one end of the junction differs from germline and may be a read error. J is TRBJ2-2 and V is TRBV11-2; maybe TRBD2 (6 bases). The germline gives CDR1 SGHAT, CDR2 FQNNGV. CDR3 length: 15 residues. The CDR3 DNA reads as TGTGCCAGCACCTTACTAGCACCGAACACCGGGGAGCTGTTTTTT. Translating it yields CASTLLAPNTGELFF.

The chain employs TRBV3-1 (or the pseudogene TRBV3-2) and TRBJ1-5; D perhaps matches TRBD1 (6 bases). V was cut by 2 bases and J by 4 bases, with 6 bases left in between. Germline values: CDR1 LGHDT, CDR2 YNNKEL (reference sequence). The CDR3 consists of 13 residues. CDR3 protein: CASSQQGNQPQHF. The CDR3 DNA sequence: TGTGCCAGCAGCCAACAGGGGAATCAGCCCCAGCATTTT.

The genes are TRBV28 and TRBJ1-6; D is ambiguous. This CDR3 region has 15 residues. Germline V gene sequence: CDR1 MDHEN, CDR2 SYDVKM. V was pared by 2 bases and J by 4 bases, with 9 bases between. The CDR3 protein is CASSLERRYNSPLHF. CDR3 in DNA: TGTGCCAGCAGTTTAGAGCGGCGGTATAATTCACCCCTCCACTTT.